This entry lists 11 T cell receptor beta chains sequenced from one sample in a study of blood T cell repertoires in COVID-19. The data were produced by immunoSEQ multiplex PCR, yet TCRdb's version contains in-frame clones alone and is incomplete. The sample holds around 110,000 clones, about nine tenths seen once. Sequenced: peripheral blood. The receptors originated from a woman in her twenties or thirties with acute or convalescent COVID-19.

The chain recombines TRBV9 with TRBJ2-2, with D maybe TRBD1 (6 bases). Germline lookup yields CDR1 SGDLS and CDR2 YYNGEE. The germline V and J ends were trimmed by 4 bases and 8 bases, with 27 bases remaining between them. This CDR3 contains 18 residues. The CDR3, as DNA: TGTGCCAGCAGCTTAACTTCAACCGGGACGGTACAGGGAGGGGAGCTGTTTTTT. It yields the protein CASSLTSTGTVQGGELFF.

This sequence joins TRBV11-2 and TRBJ1-6; tentative D call: TRBD1 (6 bases). The V gene lost 3 bases and the J gene lost 6 bases, with 18 bases spanning the gap. The CDR3 length is 17 residues. CDR1 SGHAT and CDR2 FQNNGV come from the germline V gene. This CDR3 is CASSFPTGLRVNSPLHF. Here the CDR3 DNA reads TGTGCCAGCAGCTTCCCCACAGGGCTCCGGGTTAATTCACCCCTCCACTTT.

This clone was counted once. The V call is TRBV29-1, the J call TRBJ2-5, with D hard to call. The germline V and J ends were trimmed by 3 bases and 4 bases, with 15 bases remaining between them. The germline V gene encodes CDR1 SQVTM and CDR2 ANQGSEA. The CDR3 loop spans 14 amino acids. The CDR3 coding sequence is TGCAGCGTTGATACGGGTTTTGTCGGAGAGACCCAGTACTTC. It yields the protein CSVDTGFVGETQYF.

V usage is TRBV4-2 and J usage is TRBJ2-1; 7 bases are a match to TRBD2. The CDR3 covers 15 residues. Germline V gene data show CDR1 as LGHNA and CDR2 as YNFKEQ. Losses at the gene ends were 1 base for V and 9 bases for J; bases not matched to a gene: 9. CDR3 residues: CASSQGDYKFSEQFF. For the CDR3, the DNA is TGTGCCAGCAGCCAAGGGGACTATAAGTTCAGTGAGCAGTTCTTC.

The CDR3 sequence: CSVDGGPNEAFF. CDR3 nucleotides: TGCAGCGTTGACGGGGGGCCCAATGAAGCTTTCTTT. The chain is built from TRBV29-1 and TRBJ1-1, with a weak D call TRBD1 (6 bases). Trimming cost V 3 bases and J 7 bases, with 12 bases left between them. The germline V gene encodes CDR1 SQVTM and CDR2 ANQGSEA. The CDR3 runs to 12 residues. The whole variable domain, filled in from reference TRBV29-1 and TRBJ1-1, reads SAVISQKPSRDICQRGTSLTIQCQVDSQVTMMFWYRQQPGQSLTLIATANQGSEATYESGFVIDKFPISRPNLTFSTLTVSNMSPEDSSIYLCSVDGGPNEAFFGQGTRLTVV.

This chain uses TRBV3-1 (or the pseudogene TRBV3-2) with TRBJ2-2; TRBD2 matches 7 bases. The CDR3 is 15 amino acids. The V gene's germline CDR1 is LGHDT and CDR2 YNNKEL (reference sequence). Trimming took 4 bases from V and 4 from J; bases not matched to a gene: 6. This CDR3 is CASSPQTSPTGELFF. CDR3 DNA sequence: TGTGCCAGCAGCCCACAGACTAGCCCCACCGGGGAGCTGTTTTTT.

This clone was recorded once. The rearrangement joins TRBV7-8 to TRBJ2-7; D call uncertain. The germline gives CDR1 SGHVS, CDR2 FQNEAQ. V was trimmed by 2 bases and J by 7 bases, leaving 6 bases between them. The CDR3 extends over 11 amino acids. This CDR3 reads CASSLIREQYF. DNA for the CDR3: TGTGCCAGCAGCTTAATCCGGGAGCAGTACTTC.

V is TRBV5-1 and J is TRBJ1-6; maybe TRBD1 (5 bases). CDR1 is SGHRS, CDR2 YFSETQ, per germline. The CDR3 sequence is 17 residues long. V was shortened by 3 bases and J by 0 bases, with 13 bases between the two germline ends. CDR3 DNA: TGCGCCAGCAGCTCCTCGGAGGGGAGCTCCTATAATTCACCCCTCCACTTT. Protein sequence: CASSSSEGSSYNSPLHF.

The V gene is TRBV6-6, the J gene TRBJ2-2; D ambiguous. V was trimmed by 6 bases and J by 7 bases, leaving 15 bases between them. Germline V gives CDR1 MNHNY, CDR2 SVGAGI (reference sequence). This CDR3 contains 14 residues. The CDR3 DNA reads TGTGCCAGCAGCAACGGCCTAGACGTCGGGGAGCTGTTTTTT. Amino acid sequence: CASSNGLDVGELFF.

CDR3 residues: CSASPATGDQPQHF. The CDR3 DNA reads TGCAGTGCTAGTCCGGCGACAGGTGATCAGCCCCAGCATTTT. The chain recombines TRBV20-1 with TRBJ1-5, with D tentatively TRBD1 (6 bases). Germline lookup yields CDR1 DFQATT and CDR2 SNEGSKA (reference sequence). The CDR3 has 14 residues. V was pared by 3 bases and J by 5 bases, with 14 bases between.

This chain connects TRBV3-1 (or the pseudogene TRBV3-2) to TRBJ2-3; 7 bases align to TRBD1. This CDR3 has 17 residues. Per germline, CDR1 LGHDT and CDR2 YNNKEL (reference sequence). Germline trimming cut 0 bases from V and 1 base from J; bases unmatched to any gene: 7. CDR3 nucleotide sequence: TGTGCCAGCAGCCAAGATCGTGGGACAGCCCGCACAGATACGCAGTATTTT. The encoded protein is CASSQDRGTARTDTQYF.